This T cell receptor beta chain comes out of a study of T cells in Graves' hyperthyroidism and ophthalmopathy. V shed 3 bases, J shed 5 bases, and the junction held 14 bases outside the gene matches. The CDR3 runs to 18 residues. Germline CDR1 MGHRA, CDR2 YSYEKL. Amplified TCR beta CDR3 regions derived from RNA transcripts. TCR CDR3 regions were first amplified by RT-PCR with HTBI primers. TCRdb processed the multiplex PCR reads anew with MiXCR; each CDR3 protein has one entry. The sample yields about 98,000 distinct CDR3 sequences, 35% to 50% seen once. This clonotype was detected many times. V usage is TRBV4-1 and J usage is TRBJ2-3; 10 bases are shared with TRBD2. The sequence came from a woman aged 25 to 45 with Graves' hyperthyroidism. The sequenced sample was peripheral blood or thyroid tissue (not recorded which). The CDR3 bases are TGCGCCAGCAGCCATGGACAGCTTTTCCGGACTAGCGGAGATACGCAGTATTTT. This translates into CASSHGQLFRTSGDTQYF.